These 14 T cell receptor beta chains originate from one sample sequenced in a study of blood T cell repertoires in COVID-19. Profiled with immunoSEQ multiplex PCR; TCRdb holds only in-frame clones, not every one. Among about 120,000 clones, approximately 87% were seen once, and the ten largest hold approximately 8.7%. The specimen sequenced was peripheral blood. All receptors come from a man between 70 and 80 years old who had recovered from COVID-19.

This clone was found a few times. The gene calls are TRBV2 and TRBJ2-5; 13 bases map to TRBD2. The CDR3 loop spans 16 amino acids. V gave up 5 bases and J gave up 3 bases; unmatched junction bases: 6. The germline CDR1 and CDR2 sequences are SNHLY and FYNNEI. The chain's CDR3 is CASSSRTSGSKETQYF. DNA of the CDR3: TGTGCCAGCAGTTCTCGGACTAGCGGGAGCAAAGAGACCCAGTACTTC.

This chain uses TRBV5-1 with TRBJ1-1; D gene uncertain. This CDR3 has 11 amino acids. In germline, CDR1 is SGHRS, CDR2 YFSETQ. Trimming removed 4 bases from V and 10 bases from J, with 11 bases in between. The CDR3 sequence is CASSEGKGAFF. The CDR3 DNA reads as TGCGCCAGCAGCGAGGGAAAGGGAGCTTTCTTT.

The chain is built from TRBV5-1 and TRBJ2-3; a possible D gene is TRBD2 (6 bases). There are 15 residues in the CDR3. V lost 0 bases to trimming and J lost 2 bases, with 10 bases between them. The germline V gene encodes CDR1 SGHRS and CDR2 YFSETQ. CDR3 sequence reads: CASSLEGTLTDTQYF. CDR3 coding DNA: TGCGCCAGCAGCTTGGAGGGGACTCTCACAGATACGCAGTATTTT.

This clone was recorded a few times. This chain joins TRBV5-1 and TRBJ2-4; TRBD1 agrees at 9 bases. V was pared by 5 bases and J by 5 bases, with 5 bases of the junction left unmatched. Germline CDR1 SGHRS, CDR2 YFSETQ. The CDR3 spans 14 residues. The chain's CDR3 is CASSGGQGENIQYF. The CDR3 coding sequence is TGCGCCAGCAGTGGGGGACAGGGCGAAAACATTCAGTACTTC.

The J gene is TRBJ1-1, the V gene TRBV15; D gene ambiguous. CDR1 and CDR2 from the germline V gene are LNHNV and YYDKDF (reference sequence). The CDR3 consists of 13 residues. V was trimmed by 9 bases and J by 0 bases, leaving 11 bases between them. CDR3 sequence (DNA): TGTGCCACGAGGGCCGGATTGAACACTGAAGCTTTCTTT. It codes for CATRAGLNTEAFF. The variable domain in full, completed from reference TRBV15 and TRBJ1-1, reads DAMVIQNPRYQVTQFGKPVTLSCSQTLNHNVMYWYQQKSSQAPKLLFHYYDKDFNNEADTPDNFQSRRPNTSFCFLDIRSPGLGDTAMYLCATRAGLNTEAFFGQGTRLTVV.

This chain links TRBV6-5 with TRBJ2-5; D possibly corresponds to TRBD1 (5 bases). V was cut by 6 bases and J by 5 bases, with 19 bases left in between. The CDR3 is 15 amino acids. Germline V gene lookup returns CDR1 MNHEY and CDR2 SVGAGI. CDR3 amino acids: CASSSRQSFGETQYF. CDR3 nucleotide sequence: TGTGCCAGCAGCTCTCGACAGTCCTTTGGGGAGACCCAGTACTTC.

This clone turned up a few times. The V and J genes are TRBV5-1 and TRBJ1-2; D possibly corresponds to TRBD1 (6 bases). The CDR3 loop spans 14 amino acids. Per the germline V gene, CDR1 is SGHRS and CDR2 is YFSETQ. V dropped 4 bases and J dropped 5 bases, with 15 bases sitting between them. CDR3 residues: CASSPEVGAYGYTF. The CDR3 region has the DNA TGCGCCAGCAGCCCCGAGGTGGGGGCTTATGGCTACACCTTC.

The genes are TRBV29-1 and TRBJ2-5, with 9 nucleotides matching TRBD1. Trimming at V came to 7 bases and at J to 5 bases, leaving 5 bases not matched to a gene. Germline assignment: CDR1 SQVTM and CDR2 ANQGSEA. The CDR3 has 12 residues. Written as DNA, the CDR3 is TGCAGCGCCGGGACAGGGAGGGAGACCCAGTACTTC. It is translated as CSAGTGRETQYF.

The chain couples TRBV28 to TRBJ1-3; the D gene is possibly TRBD1 (5 bases). CDR1 and CDR2 (germline): MDHEN, SYDVKM. The CDR3 consists of 16 residues. V lost 1 base to trimming and J lost 4 bases, with 14 bases between them. The CDR3 nucleotides are TGTGCCAGCAGTTTATTGCCAGGGCAATCGGGAAACACCATATATTTT. This encodes CASSLLPGQSGNTIYF.

This clone was counted between two and nine times. The rearrangement joins TRBV19 to TRBJ1-3, with D uncertain. V shed 3 bases and J shed 0 bases, with 12 bases lying between them. Germline assignment: CDR1 LNHDA and CDR2 SQIVND (reference sequence). The length of the CDR3 is 16 residues. CDR3 residues: CASSITRVVSGNTIYF. As DNA, the CDR3 is TGTGCCAGTAGTATTACGAGGGTCGTCTCTGGAAACACCATATATTTT.

The CDR3 region is CASNPIDRYNTEAFF. In DNA form, the CDR3 reads TGCGCCAGCAACCCTATTGACAGATATAACACTGAAGCTTTCTTT. This rearrangement joins TRBV5-1 to TRBJ1-1, with D possibly matching TRBD1 (5 bases). V was pared by 6 bases and J by 2 bases, with 17 bases between. CDR3 length: 15 amino acids. Germline-derived CDR1 and CDR2 are SGHRS and YFSETQ.

The rearrangement links TRBV5-4 to TRBJ2-5; TRBD2 matches at 10 bases. The CDR3 runs 16 residues. V gave up 0 bases and J gave up 2 bases; unmatched junction bases: 4. The germline V gene encodes CDR1 SGHNT and CDR2 YYREEE (reference sequence). DNA for the CDR3: TGTGCCAGCAGCTTGGCTGGAGCGGGGGGGCAAGAGACCCAGTACTTC. Amino acid sequence: CASSLAGAGGQETQYF.

The chain uses TRBV7-9 and TRBJ1-1, with unresolved D. Germline assignment: CDR1 SEHNR and CDR2 FQNEAQ (reference sequence). This CDR3 spans 15 amino acids. V lost 1 base and J lost 2, with 11 bases in between. The CDR3 DNA sequence: TGTGCCAGCAGCTTAGGACAAGAGCCAAACACTGAAGCTTTCTTT. Translated: CASSLGQEPNTEAFF.

V gene TRBV7-3 combines with J gene TRBJ2-7, with a weak D call TRBD2 (5 bases). In germline, CDR1 is SGHTA, CDR2 FQGTGA. Trimming cost V 8 bases and J 2 bases, with 22 bases left between them. The CDR3 covers 16 residues. CDR3 residues: CASDFPGVGGPYEQYF. CDR3 nucleotides: TGTGCCAGCGACTTCCCTGGGGTTGGAGGCCCCTACGAGCAGTACTTC.